This is a list of T cell receptor beta chains from one sample in a study of T cell responses to AZD1222 COVID-19 vaccine. The method was immunoSEQ multiplex PCR; TCRdb's version includes in-frame clones alone and lacks a portion of them. The table has some 140,000 clones, approximately 85% seen once; the top ten hold approximately 8%. The sequences come from peripheral blood, collected 28 days after the second dose of the MenACWY control vaccine. All receptors derive from an adult who received the MenACWY meningococcal vaccine as a control. Each CDR3 is given with its conserved first and last residue. A D gene is named only where the DNA matches it firmly. Where a row states a size, it is once, few, many or the class of an expanded clone; other rows omit it.

d_gene	abundance	j_gene	v_gene	CDR3aa	CDR3nt
-	-	TRBJ1-2	TRBV5-6	CASSLVRGDGYTF	TGTGCCAGCAGCTTAGTTCGGGGTGATGGCTACACCTTC
TRBD1	-	TRBJ1-1	TRBV29-1	CSGVGGQGDTEAFF	TGCAGCGGGGTCGGTGGGCAGGGGGACACTGAAGCTTTCTTT
TRBD1	-	TRBJ1-5	TRBV4-1	CASSQTGRNQPQHF	TGCGCCAGCAGCCAGACAGGGAGAAATCAGCCCCAGCATTTT
-	-	TRBJ2-1	TRBV6-2/TRBV6-3	CASSRDHYNEQFF	TGTGCCAGCAGTAGGGACCACTACAATGAGCAGTTCTTC
TRBD1	-	TRBJ1-1	TRBV5-1	CASSFTGANTEAFF	TGCGCCAGCAGCTTTACAGGGGCGAACACTGAAGCTTTCTTT
-	-	TRBJ1-1	TRBV11-1	CASTADGGRGTEAFF	TGTGCCAGCACCGCTGACGGGGGTCGGGGCACTGAAGCTTTCTTT
-	-	TRBJ2-7	TRBV19	CASSLSRYEQYF	TGTGCCAGTAGCCTGAGTAGGTACGAGCAGTACTTC
TRBD1	once	TRBJ1-5	TRBV5-1	CASSPGQGGSNQPQHF	TGCGCCAGCAGCCCAGGACAGGGAGGGAGCAATCAGCCCCAGCATTTT
-	-	TRBJ1-6	TRBV14	CASSQRGPGRNSPLHF	TGTGCCAGCAGCCAAAGGGGACCCGGGAGGAATTCACCCCTCCACTTT
TRBD1	-	TRBJ2-7	TRBV4-3	CASSRGTGSYEQYF	TGCGCCAGCAGCCGCGGGACAGGATCCTACGAGCAGTACTTC
-	-	TRBJ1-4	TRBV4-1	CASSQARDPREKLFF	TGCGCCAGCAGCCAAGCTCGGGACCCCAGGGAAAAACTGTTTTTT
-	-	TRBJ1-1	TRBV19	CASSEHMNTEAFF	TGTGCCAGTAGTGAACATATGAACACTGAAGCTTTCTTT
-	-	TRBJ2-5	TRBV19	CASSHLGSQETQYF	TGTGCCAGTAGCCATCTAGGATCCCAAGAGACCCAGTACTTC
TRBD1	-	TRBJ1-1	TRBV5-4	CASRPGGTGGTEAFF	TGTGCCAGCAGACCGGGGGGGACAGGGGGCACTGAAGCTTTCTTT
-	-	TRBJ1-2	TRBV4-1	CASSQEARNYGYTF	TGCGCCAGCAGCCAAGAAGCGAGGAACTATGGCTACACCTTC
-	-	TRBJ1-1	TRBV5-5	CASSLAETKAFF	TGTGCCAGCAGCTTGGCGGAGACAAAAGCTTTCTTT
-	-	TRBJ2-4	TRBV12-3/TRBV12-4	CASSFPQNIQYF	TGTGCCAGCAGTTTCCCCCAAAACATTCAGTACTTC
-	-	TRBJ1-1	TRBV6-6	CASSRRAKNTEAFF	TGTGCCAGCTCCCGCCGGGCCAAGAACACTGAAGCTTTCTTT
-	-	TRBJ1-1	TRBV28	CASSLWYGNTEAFF	TGTGCCAGCAGTTTATGGTACGGGAACACTGAAGCTTTCTTT
-	-	TRBJ2-7	TRBV18	CASSPSSADYEQYF	TGTGCCAGCTCACCATCTTCTGCCGACTACGAGCAGTACTTC
TRBD2	-	TRBJ2-1	TRBV7-9	CASSRTSGDYNEQFF	TGTGCCAGCAGCCGGACTAGCGGGGATTACAATGAGCAGTTCTTC
TRBD1	-	TRBJ1-1	TRBV15	CATSRPGQGYTEAFF	TGTGCCACCAGCAGGCCGGGACAGGGCTACACTGAAGCTTTCTTT
-	-	TRBJ1-6	TRBV5-6	CASSTPKDLGDYNSPLHF	TGTGCCAGCAGCACGCCGAAAGACTTGGGGGACTATAATTCACCCCTCCACTTT
-	-	TRBJ2-5	TRBV5-6	CASSLALGSGETQYF	TGTGCCAGCAGCTTGGCCTTGGGCAGCGGAGAGACCCAGTACTTC
-	-	TRBJ2-3	TRBV18	CASSPPDPPGWDTQYF	TGTGCCAGCTCTCCACCGGACCCTCCGGGATGGGATACGCAGTATTTT
TRBD2	-	TRBJ2-3	TRBV28	CASRSPRGGLGTDTQYF	TGTGCCAGCAGGTCCCCCCGGGGGGGATTGGGGACAGATACGCAGTATTTT
TRBD2	-	TRBJ2-5	TRBV19	CASSIGGSGGDQETQYF	TGTGCCAGTAGTATAGGCGGGAGCGGGGGGGATCAAGAGACCCAGTACTTC
TRBD1	few	TRBJ1-1	TRBV7-3	CASSPPSGTGGTEAFF	TGTGCCAGCAGCCCACCATCCGGGACAGGTGGCACTGAAGCTTTCTTT
-	-	TRBJ1-1	TRBV5-1	CASSLARGGNTEAFF	TGCGCCAGCAGCTTGGCGCGGGGCGGGAACACTGAAGCTTTCTTT
-	-	TRBJ1-2	TRBV11-2	CASSLDRGGRDGYTF	TGTGCCAGCAGCTTAGATCGGGGGGGCCGCGATGGCTACACCTTC
TRBD1	-	TRBJ2-7	TRBV6-2/TRBV6-3	CASSWGWTGAPEQYF	TGTGCCAGCAGCTGGGGCTGGACAGGGGCCCCGGAGCAGTACTTC
-	few	TRBJ1-1	TRBV13	CASSLVGAEAFF	TGTGCCAGCAGCTTAGTGGGGGCTGAAGCTTTCTTT
-	few	TRBJ1-4	TRBV5-8	CASSQGPGREKLFF	TGTGCCAGCTCACAAGGACCCGGCAGGGAAAAACTGTTTTTT
-	-	TRBJ1-4	TRBV13	CASSQGRRGEKLFF	TGTGCCAGCAGCCAGGGACGGCGGGGGGAAAAACTGTTTTTT
TRBD2	-	TRBJ2-2	TRBV7-2	CASSLSPGRVGELFF	TGTGCCAGCAGCTTATCCCCGGGGAGGGTCGGGGAGCTGTTTTTT
-	-	TRBJ1-5	TRBV30	CAWGSQGYSQPQHF	TGTGCCTGGGGAAGTCAGGGATACAGTCAGCCCCAGCATTTT
-	-	TRBJ1-6	TRBV7-2	CASSLHGTNSPLHF	TGTGCCAGCAGCTTACATGGAACGAATTCACCCCTCCACTTT
TRBD1	-	TRBJ1-6	TRBV5-1	CASSTRTGNNSPLHF	TGCGCCAGCAGCACCCGGACAGGCAATAATTCACCCCTCCACTTT
-	once	TRBJ1-3	TRBV19	CASIPRGVSGNTIYF	TGTGCCAGTATACCCAGGGGTGTCTCTGGAAACACCATATATTTT
TRBD2	-	TRBJ2-5	TRBV7-2	CASSWKTSGGQYF	TGTGCCAGCAGCTGGAAGACTAGCGGGGGTCAGTACTTC
TRBD1	-	TRBJ1-2	TRBV5-6	CASSWDRGYGYTF	TGTGCCAGCAGCTGGGACAGGGGCTATGGCTACACCTTC
-	-	TRBJ1-4	TRBV30	CAWTSDIGASRDEKLFF	TGTGCCTGGACCTCAGATATAGGAGCCTCAAGGGATGAAAAACTGTTTTTT